This passage covers 18 T cell receptor beta chains from one sample sequenced in a study of blood T cell repertoires in COVID-19. The method was immunoSEQ multiplex PCR; TCRdb's version includes in-frame clones alone and lacks a portion of them. This sample yields some 150,000 clones, of which more than 75% are seen a single time; more than 3.5% belongs to the top ten. Sequenced: peripheral blood. The source of these receptors is a middle-aged woman with acute or convalescent COVID-19.

The chain couples TRBV29-1 to TRBJ2-3, with D perhaps matching TRBD1 (6 bases). V was cut by 4 bases and J by 1 base, with 21 bases left in between. Germline CDR1 reads SQVTM; CDR2 reads ANQGSEA. The CDR3 totals 17 residues. The CDR3 region is CSVAGSGWGRGTDTQYF. Written as DNA, the CDR3 is TGCAGCGTTGCAGGGTCAGGGTGGGGGCGCGGCACAGATACGCAGTATTTT.

The CDR3 reads CASSPRDKYGYTF. CDR3 coding DNA: TGTGCCAGTAGTCCTAGGGACAAATATGGCTACACCTTC. The chain employs TRBV19 and TRBJ1-2; D is perhaps TRBD1 (6 bases). CDR1 is LNHDA, CDR2 SQIVND, per germline (reference sequence). CDR3 size: 13 residues. Trimming removed 5 bases from V and 5 bases from J, with 12 bases in between.

This sequence joins TRBV7-3 and TRBJ1-2, with 9 bases aligning to TRBD1. The length of the CDR3 is 15 residues. V gave up 5 bases and J gave up 1 base; unmatched junction bases: 5. Germline V gene sequence: CDR1 SGHTA, CDR2 FQGTGA. CDR3 in DNA: TGTGCCAGCAGCCGGGCGACAGGGGGTAACTATGGCTACACCTTC. This translates into CASSRATGGNYGYTF.

Only one count was recorded for this clone. The chain carries TRBV27 and TRBJ2-3; 12 nucleotides line up with TRBD2. The CDR3 sequence is 16 residues long. J gave up 5 bases and V 2 bases, and 5 bases lay outside the gene matches. Germline CDR1 and CDR2: MNHEY and SMNVEV (reference sequence). CDR3 bases: TGTGCCAGCAGTTTAGGGCTAGCGGGAGGGGGAGATACGCAGTATTTT. Translation gives CASSLGLAGGGDTQYF.

The chain uses TRBV7-3 and TRBJ2-2; 7 bases fit TRBD2. This CDR3 spans 15 amino acids. Unmatched junction bases numbered 6, after V lost 4 bases and J lost 4 bases. Germline loops: CDR1 SGHTA, CDR2 FQGTGA. The CDR3 bases are TGTGCCAGCAGCTCAAAAGCGGGAAGCACCGGGGAGCTGTTTTTT. Its translation is CASSSKAGSTGELFF.

The gene calls are TRBV4-2 and TRBJ2-1; D is unresolved. This CDR3 spans 13 amino acids. V was shortened by 1 base and J by 9 bases, with 10 bases between the two germline ends. Germline V lookup: CDR1 LGHNA, CDR2 YNFKEQ. The CDR3 is CASSQASVVEQFF. For the CDR3, the DNA is TGTGCCAGCAGCCAAGCTTCCGTCGTTGAGCAGTTCTTC.

This chain joins TRBV27 and TRBJ1-3; TRBD1 is a possible D gene (5 bases). The V end was cut by 7 bases, the J end by 1 base, with 5 bases between. The CDR3 spans 12 residues. The germline V gene has CDR1 MNHEY and CDR2 SMNVEV (reference sequence). The DNA of the CDR3 is TGTGCCAGCAAGGGGTCTGGAAACACCATATATTTT. This gives the protein CASKGSGNTIYF.

The chain joins TRBV18 to TRBJ2-7; 9 bases align to TRBD1. Trimming at V came to 2 bases and at J to 6 bases, leaving 8 bases not matched to a gene. This CDR3 has 15 amino acids. Germline CDR1 is KGHSH and CDR2 is LQKENI. CDR3 nucleotides: TGTGCCAGCTCACCAGCCAGGACAGGGGCCGGCGAGCAGTACTTC. Its translation: CASSPARTGAGEQYF.

This chain joins TRBV27 and TRBJ1-2; D is unclear. The CDR3 extends over 13 amino acids. Germline lookup yields CDR1 MNHEY and CDR2 SMNVEV (reference sequence). V lost 2 bases to trimming and J lost 2 bases, with 6 bases between them. For the CDR3, the DNA is TGTGCCAGCAGTTTACGGGGAAACTATGGCTACACCTTC. Translation: CASSLRGNYGYTF.

For the CDR3, the DNA is TGTGCCAGTAGTCGGGAATGGGTCGGCAATCAGCCCCAGCATTTT. Encoded protein: CASSREWVGNQPQHF. The chain carries TRBV19 and TRBJ1-5; D remains ambiguous. Per the germline V gene, CDR1 is LNHDA and CDR2 is SQIVND (reference sequence). This CDR3 has 15 residues. The V gene lost 5 bases and the J gene lost 2 bases, with 13 bases spanning the gap.

This chain links TRBV9 with TRBJ2-7; TRBD1 is a possible D gene (6 bases). Germline V CDR1 and CDR2: SGDLS, YYNGEE. The CDR3 totals 11 residues. V was cut by 9 bases and J by 4 bases, with 11 bases left in between. The DNA of the CDR3 is TGTGCCAACGACCAGGGGTACGAGCAGTACTTC. The encoded protein is CANDQGYEQYF.

The V and J genes are TRBV7-2 and TRBJ1-1, with D tentatively TRBD1 (5 bases). CDR3 length: 15 residues. V lost 1 base and J lost 1, with 10 bases in between. The V gene's germline CDR1 is SGHTA and CDR2 FQGNSA. The CDR3 spells CASSLVPGGNTEAFF. The DNA of the CDR3 is TGTGCCAGCAGCTTAGTCCCGGGGGGGAACACTGAAGCTTTCTTT.

This rearrangement joins TRBV18 to TRBJ2-7; 7 bases are a match to TRBD1. The germline CDR1 and CDR2 sequences are KGHSH and LQKENI. This CDR3 has 13 amino acids. J lost 1 base, V lost 4 bases, and 1 base had no gene match. The CDR3: CASSLGQSYEQYF. CDR3 nucleotide sequence: TGTGCCAGCTCACTGGGACAGTCCTACGAGCAGTACTTC.

The CDR3 bases are TGTGCCAGCAGTTACTATGGCAGGGTAGTACACCCTTTACTAAACACTGAAGCTTTCTTT. Its protein product is CASSYYGRVVHPLLNTEAFF. The chain uses TRBV6-2 or TRBV6-3 and TRBJ1-1, with D maybe TRBD1 (5 bases). Trimming took off 1 base at V and 2 bases at J, with 26 bases between the two ends. The CDR3 sequence is 20 residues long. Germline CDR1 reads MNHEY; CDR2 reads SVGEGT.

The chain joins TRBV19 to TRBJ2-7; a possible D gene is TRBD1 (5 bases). CDR1 LNHDA and CDR2 SQIVND come from the germline V gene (reference sequence). The CDR3 is made up of 15 amino acids. Trimming took 3 bases from V and 1 from J, leaving 13 bases between them. CDR3 nucleotides: TGTGCCAGTAGTATTTCTCAGGGAAGGTCCTACGAGCAGTACTTC. Translated, it gives CASSISQGRSYEQYF.

The chain joins TRBV15 to TRBJ1-3; D is uncertain. This CDR3 comprises 15 residues. V shed 0 bases and J shed 2 bases, with 8 bases lying between them. The germline V gene encodes CDR1 LNHNV and CDR2 YYDKDF (reference sequence). The CDR3 DNA is TGTGCCACCAGCAGAGATAGAGGGACTGGAAACACCATATATTTT. This sequence encodes CATSRDRGTGNTIYF.

V and J are TRBV9 and TRBJ1-4; D unresolved. Germline CDR1 is SGDLS and CDR2 is YYNGEE. Trimming left V 4 bases short and J 0 bases short, with 10 bases between. CDR3 length: 15 residues. The CDR3 region is CASSPQVATNEKLFF. The CDR3 coding sequence is TGTGCCAGCAGCCCCCAGGTAGCAACTAATGAAAAACTGTTTTTT.

The gene calls are TRBV21-1 and TRBJ1-2; the tabulated D call, TRBD1, remains unverified against the DNA. TRBV21-1 is listed as a pseudogene. This CDR3 region has 15 residues. The CDR3 reads CASSKGGQINYGYTF. The DNA for the CDR3 is TGTGCCAGCAGCAAAGGGGGACAGATTAACTATGGCTACACCTTC.